The next 19 T cell receptor beta chains were all read from a single sample in a study of blood T cells in healthy people across ages. Primers used in a second PCR of roughly 6 to 11 cycles were a sample-barcoded 5' primer and a J-beta primer mix. TCRdb redid the calling of the 5' RACE reads with MiXCR, one entry per CDR3 protein. Of under 2 million distinct CDR3 sequences in the sample, almost 35% were seen once. Sequencing was carried out using blood. These receptors came from a young woman in good health.

The chain recombines TRBV19 with TRBJ1-1; D remains unclear. V was trimmed by 10 bases and J by 6 bases, leaving 12 bases between them. The CDR3 length is 11 residues. From germline, CDR1 is LNHDA and CDR2 SQIVND (reference sequence). The DNA for the CDR3 is TGTGCCATCGCTCAAGAATCTGAAGCTTTCTTT. This sequence encodes CAIAQESEAFF.

This chain joins TRBV6-6 and TRBJ1-4; D remains unclear. CDR3 size: 13 residues. Germline values: CDR1 MNHNY, CDR2 SVGAGI (reference sequence). V was trimmed by 7 bases and J by 4 bases, leaving 10 bases between them. This CDR3 is CASKQDHNEKLFF. CDR3 coding DNA: TGTGCCAGCAAGCAGGATCATAATGAAAAACTGTTTTTT.

V usage is TRBV12-3 or TRBV12-4 and J usage is TRBJ2-5; D may match TRBD1 or TRBD2 (5 bases each). This CDR3 spans 15 amino acids. V lost 1 base and J lost 7, with 16 bases in between. CDR3 DNA: TGTGCCAGCAGTTTAGAAGATAGGGGAGTAGGGACCCAGTACTTC. This encodes CASSLEDRGVGTQYF.

The chain couples TRBV2 to TRBJ2-5; TRBD1 agrees at 9 bases. Germline trimming cut 3 bases from V and 4 bases from J; bases unmatched to any gene: 9. The CDR3 has 16 amino acids. Germline CDR1 reads SNHLY; CDR2 reads FYNNEI. Here the CDR3 reads CASSEANRGPGETQYF. CDR3 DNA sequence: TGTGCCAGCAGTGAGGCCAACAGGGGGCCGGGAGAGACCCAGTACTTC. Filled out from reference TRBV2 and TRBJ2-5, the complete variable domain reads EPEVTQTPSHQVTQMGQEVILRCVPISNHLYFYWYRQILGQKVEFLVSFYNNEISEKSEIFDDQFSVERPDGSNFTLKIRSTKLEDSAMYFCASSEANRGPGETQYFGPGTRLLVL.

This clonotype was seen ten or more times. V gene TRBV13 combines with J gene TRBJ2-5; tentative D call: TRBD2 (6 bases). Germline V CDR1 and CDR2: PRHDT, FYEKMQ (reference sequence). Between the trimmed V and J ends, which lost 6 bases and 0 bases, there was a span of 17 bases. This CDR3 has 16 residues. The CDR3 spells CASSTLGGPNQETQYF. CDR3 bases: TGTGCCAGCAGTACCCTAGGAGGGCCAAACCAAGAGACCCAGTACTTC.

In its sample, this clonotype was seen many times. This chain joins TRBV12-3 or TRBV12-4 and TRBJ1-2, with TRBD1 as a possible D gene (6 bases). The CDR3 runs to 14 residues. V was trimmed by 1 base and J by 8 bases, leaving 14 bases between them. The CDR3 DNA reads TGTGCCAGCAGTTTAGATCACAGGGCAGGGGGCTACACCTTC. This translates into CASSLDHRAGGYTF.

This clonotype was counted a few times. The rearrangement joins TRBV14 to TRBJ2-5; possibly TRBD2 for D (5 bases). V was cut by 1 base and J by 0 bases, with 18 bases left in between. Germline CDR1 reads SGHDN; CDR2 reads FVKESK. This CDR3 contains 18 residues. CDR3 nucleotide sequence: TGTGCCAGCAGCCAAGGTTACTCGGCGGGTGAATACCAAGAGACCCAGTACTTC. This codes for CASSQGYSAGEYQETQYF.

This clonotype was detected many times. DNA for the CDR3: TGCAGCGTGGTAGCGGGAACTCTCTCCTACGAGCAGTACTTC. It encodes CSVVAGTLSYEQYF. The chain joins TRBV29-1 to TRBJ2-7; TRBD2 matches 8 bases. Germline trimming cut 6 bases from V and 0 bases from J; bases unmatched to any gene: 7. Looked up from germline, CDR1 is SQVTM and CDR2 is ANQGSEA. The CDR3 extends over 14 amino acids.

This chain connects TRBV9 to TRBJ2-1, with D possibly matching TRBD2 (6 bases). The V end lost 0 bases, the J end lost 12 bases, and 16 bases lay between the germline ends. This CDR3 is built from 14 residues. CDR1 is SGDLS and CDR2 is YYNGEE in the germline V gene. The CDR3 reads CASSVGGVGTPQFF. As DNA, the CDR3 is TGTGCCAGCAGCGTAGGAGGGGTGGGGACTCCGCAGTTCTTC.

This sequence joins TRBV20-1 and TRBJ1-1; D remains ambiguous. CDR1 and CDR2 from the germline V gene are DFQATT and SNEGSKA (reference sequence). Between the trimmed V and J ends, which lost 3 bases and 4 bases, there was a span of 12 bases. The CDR3 is 13 residues long. CDR3 in DNA: TGCAGTGCTAGTTCGATTACTTTCACTGAAGCTTTCTTT. This sequence encodes CSASSITFTEAFF.

Concerning this clonotype: One end of the junction varies from germline; a read error may be responsible. The J gene is TRBJ2-5, the V gene TRBV3-1, with D unresolved. Germline V lookup: CDR1 LGHDT, CDR2 YNNKEL (reference sequence). The CDR3 loop spans 16 amino acids. The CDR3 DNA follows: TGTGTCAGCAGCCAAGAAGTTCACTACGAGTATATGGAGCAGTACTTC. Its translation: CVSSQEVHYEYMEQYF.

The V call is TRBV12-3 or TRBV12-4, the J call TRBJ2-5; possible D gene TRBD1, 5 bases. The V gene lost 6 bases and the J gene lost 6 bases, with 20 bases spanning the gap. This CDR3 has 15 amino acids. The CDR3 here is CASSPEGDSRKTQYF. Written as DNA, the CDR3 is TGTGCCAGCAGCCCCGAAGGGGATAGTAGGAAGACCCAGTACTTC.

This clonotype showed up just a few times. This chain uses TRBV20-1 with TRBJ2-1; 9 bases match TRBD1. Germline CDR1 DFQATT, CDR2 SNEGSKA (reference sequence). V dropped 5 bases and J dropped 5; count of bases not matched to a gene: 13. This CDR3 contains 16 residues. In DNA form, the CDR3 reads TGCAGTGCTGGGACAGGGACTTACCTGCCTAACAATGAGCAGTTCTTC. It codes for CSAGTGTYLPNNEQFF.

This clonotype came up many times. The gene calls are TRBV7-2 and TRBJ2-3; D gene uncertain. Germline V lookup: CDR1 SGHTA, CDR2 FQGNSA. The CDR3 loop spans 13 amino acids. V dropped 4 bases and J dropped 4 bases, with 9 bases sitting between them. The CDR3 spells CASSSSPADTQYF. CDR3 nucleotide sequence: TGTGCCAGCAGCTCAAGCCCCGCAGATACGCAGTATTTT.

The chain uses TRBV11-2 and TRBJ2-5; 7 bases fit TRBD2. Germline CDR1 and CDR2: SGHAT and FQNNGV. Trimming took 10 bases from V and 0 from J; bases not matched to a gene: 8. The CDR3 consists of 14 residues. The CDR3 DNA sequence: TGTGCCACCTCGGGTAGCGGGTACCAAGAGACCCAGTACTTC. This encodes CATSGSGYQETQYF.

In this sample, this clonotype turned up a few times. The chain employs TRBV6-1 and TRBJ2-3; TRBD1 agrees at 8 bases. V lost 3 bases, J lost 1 base, and 3 bases stayed unmatched. The germline CDR1 and CDR2 sequences are MNHNS and SASEGT. The CDR3 runs to 15 residues. CDR3 loop: CASSEEDRGTDTQYF. CDR3 coding DNA: TGTGCCAGCAGTGAGGAGGACAGGGGCACAGATACGCAGTATTTT.

This clonotype was seen a few times. The chain employs TRBV20-1 and TRBJ2-1; TRBD1 aligns across 7 bases. The CDR3 consists of 13 residues. Looked up from germline, CDR1 is DFQATT and CDR2 is SNEGSKA (reference sequence). With V trimmed by 7 bases and J by 9 bases, 12 bases remained unmatched. Here the CDR3 reads CSGGGKDTTEQFF. CDR3 nucleotides: TGCAGTGGAGGGGGCAAGGATACTACTGAGCAGTTCTTC.

The rearrangement links TRBV6-1 to TRBJ1-2; weak D call: TRBD1 (6 bases). V shed 7 bases and J shed 1 base, with 16 bases lying between them. The CDR3 covers 15 residues. Germline CDR1 reads MNHNS; CDR2 reads SASEGT. The CDR3 is CASTKGGEDNYGYTF. CDR3 nucleotide sequence: TGTGCCAGCACGAAGGGGGGAGAAGATAACTATGGCTACACCTTC.

This clonotype was recorded many times. J is TRBJ2-7 and V is TRBV29-1; the D gene is possibly TRBD1 (5 bases). Germline-derived CDR1 and CDR2 are SQVTM and ANQGSEA. The CDR3 consists of 13 residues. The ends were cut back, 2 bases at V and 5 bases at J, with 13 bases in the middle. CDR3 protein: CSVETDTHHEQYF. The CDR3 DNA reads TGCAGCGTTGAAACGGACACGCACCACGAGCAGTACTTC.